These T cell receptor beta chains were read from a single sample in a study of T-cell reconstitution after alpha-beta-depleted transplantation in children. One entry per CDR3 protein results from TCRdb running MiXCR on the PCR reads. Counted here are around 370,000 distinct CDR3 sequences, around a tenth occurring once; the ten biggest clones make up 2% to 3%. The sequencing used PBMCs from the stem cell graft donor, collected from the stem cell graft. The receptors were gathered from a human donor who donated a stem cell graft to a child with acute lymphoblastic leukemia. Both conserved end residues are part of each CDR3. D genes are given only for firm matches. Where a row states a size, it is once, few, many or the class of an expanded clone; other rows omit it.

cdr3_nt,cdr3_aa,d_call,clone_size,v_call,j_call
TGTACCAGCAGTTCTTACCAGGACAGAAAACTGTTTTTT,CTSSSYQDRKLFF,.,.,TRBV12-3/TRBV12-4,TRBJ1-4
TGTGCCAGCAGTGAGCGACAGGGGGGTAATCAGCCCCAGCATTTT,CASSERQGGNQPQHF,TRBD1,few,TRBV28,TRBJ1-5
TGCAGTGCTAGAGATTCGGGCTTCCGAAACTACGAGCAGTACTTC,CSARDSGFRNYEQYF,.,many,TRBV20-1,TRBJ2-7
TGTGCCACCAGTGATTTCGGAGAAAACGAGCAGTACTTC,CATSDFGENEQYF,.,.,TRBV24-1,TRBJ2-7
TGTGCCAGCAGTTACTCGGGGAGGCAAGAGACCCAGTACTTC,CASSYSGRQETQYF,.,many,TRBV6-5,TRBJ2-5
TGTGCCATCAGCGACAGGGATTTTAACTATGGCTACACCTTC,CAISDRDFNYGYTF,TRBD1,.,TRBV10-3,TRBJ1-2
TGCAGCGCCCCGGGACTAGCGGTCTCCTACAATGAGCAGTTCTTC,CSAPGLAVSYNEQFF,TRBD2,.,TRBV29-1,TRBJ2-1
TGTGCCAGCAGCCCGGGACGGACACAGGCGACCCAGTACTTC,CASSPGRTQATQYF,.,few,TRBV13,TRBJ2-5
TGCGCCAGCAGCTTGGTTGGACAGGGATTCTCTGGAAACACCATATATTTT,CASSLVGQGFSGNTIYF,TRBD1,.,TRBV5-1,TRBJ1-3
TGCAGTGCTAGGGGAGGATGGGGGTTGGGCACTGAAGCTTTCTTT,CSARGGWGLGTEAFF,.,few,TRBV20-1,TRBJ1-1
TGTGCCAGCAGCCCGCTGTTGGGCGGCGACTACGAGCAGTACTTC,CASSPLLGGDYEQYF,.,.,TRBV7-2,TRBJ2-7
TGTGCCAGCTCACCATATAAAGAAAACGCTATGGAGACCCAGTACTTC,CASSPYKENAMETQYF,.,many,TRBV18,TRBJ2-5
TGCAGTGCTGCGGGACTTAGCAGGGAGACCCAGTACTTC,CSAAGLSRETQYF,.,.,TRBV20-1,TRBJ2-5
TGCAGTGCTAGAGAGGTCGTACTAGCTGGTGTCGAGCAGTACTTC,CSAREVVLAGVEQYF,.,.,TRBV20-1,TRBJ2-7
TGTGCCAGCAGCTCCTCCATCTGGATAAGGGGCACAGATACGCAGTATTTT,CASSSSIWIRGTDTQYF,.,few,TRBV7-2,TRBJ2-3
TGCAGTGCTAGTGTAATCAACTACGAGCAGTACTTC,CSASVINYEQYF,.,few,TRBV20-1,TRBJ2-7
TGTGCCAGCAGCCAATCAGGGGGTTCGAACACCGGGGAGCTGTTTTTT,CASSQSGGSNTGELFF,TRBD1,many,TRBV4-2,TRBJ2-2
TGTGCCAGCAGCTTAGCGTTGGCTGGTGGTTCTGGGCGGGCCGACGTCCTGACTTTC,CASSLALAGGSGRADVLTF,.,.,TRBV7-6,TRBJ2-6
TGCGCCAGCAGCTTGGAGGGGCCGAAAGAGACCCAGTACTTC,CASSLEGPKETQYF,.,.,TRBV5-1,TRBJ2-5
TGTGCCAGTAGTATAGATGGGACTAGCGGTTTAACCGGGGAGCTGTTTTTT,CASSIDGTSGLTGELFF,TRBD2,few,TRBV19,TRBJ2-2
TGTGCCAGCAGCTCCGAACGGCGCCTATACAATGAGCAGTTCTTC,CASSSERRLYNEQFF,.,few,TRBV7-9,TRBJ2-1
TGCAGTGCTAGCGGACTAGCGGGAGGTAATGAGCAGTTCTTC,CSASGLAGGNEQFF,TRBD2,few,TRBV20-1,TRBJ2-1